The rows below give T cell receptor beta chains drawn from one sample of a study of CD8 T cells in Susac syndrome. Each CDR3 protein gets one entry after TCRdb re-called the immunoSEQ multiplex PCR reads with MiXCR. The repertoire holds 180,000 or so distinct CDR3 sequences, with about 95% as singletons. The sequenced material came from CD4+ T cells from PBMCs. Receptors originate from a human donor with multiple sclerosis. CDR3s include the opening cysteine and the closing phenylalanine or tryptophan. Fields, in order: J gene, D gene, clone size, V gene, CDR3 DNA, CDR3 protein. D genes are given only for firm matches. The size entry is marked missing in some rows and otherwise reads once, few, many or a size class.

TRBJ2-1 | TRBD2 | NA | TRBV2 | TGTGCCAGCAGTTTACTAGCGGGGGGCCATGAGCAGTTCTTC | CASSLLAGGHEQFF
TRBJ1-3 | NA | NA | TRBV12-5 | TGTGCTAGTGGTTTGCCCTCTGGAAACACCATATATTTT | CASGLPSGNTIYF
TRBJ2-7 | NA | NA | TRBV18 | TGTGCCAGCTCACGGGACGGGGGCAGCGAGCAGTACTTC | CASSRDGGSEQYF
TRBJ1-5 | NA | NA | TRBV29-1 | TGCAGCGTTGCAGGAGACAGTAGTTCTCAGCCCCAGCATTTT | CSVAGDSSSQPQHF
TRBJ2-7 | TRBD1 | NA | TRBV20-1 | TGCAGTGCCCACCGGGACAGGGGTAGCGAGCAGTACTTC | CSAHRDRGSEQYF
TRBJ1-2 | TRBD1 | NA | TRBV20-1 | TGCAGTGCTAGAGGACAGGGGAGCGGCTACACCTTC | CSARGQGSGYTF
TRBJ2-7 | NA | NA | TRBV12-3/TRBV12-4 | TGTGCCAGCAGTTTAGGGCGGGCAGTCCCCTACGAGCAGTACTTC | CASSLGRAVPYEQYF
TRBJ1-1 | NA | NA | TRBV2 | TGTGCCAGCAGTGAAGCGCGATACACTGAAGCTTTCTTT | CASSEARYTEAFF
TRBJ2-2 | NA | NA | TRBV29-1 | TGCAGCGTTCATGCCCCGAACACCGGGGAGCTGTTTTTT | CSVHAPNTGELFF
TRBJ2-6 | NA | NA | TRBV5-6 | TGTGCCAGCAGCTTGGACAGATTCTCTGGGGCCAACGTCCTGACTTTC | CASSLDRFSGANVLTF
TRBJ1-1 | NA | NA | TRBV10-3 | TGTGCCATCAGTGACGGAACGGGGAACACTGAAGCTTTCTTT | CAISDGTGNTEAFF
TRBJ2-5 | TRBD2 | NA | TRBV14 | TGTGCCAGCAGCCAGGTAGCGGGAGCTGAAGAGACCCAGTACTTC | CASSQVAGAEETQYF
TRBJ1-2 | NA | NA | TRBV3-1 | TGTGCCAGCACCGCGAGGTCAGGTGGCTACACCTTC | CASTARSGGYTF
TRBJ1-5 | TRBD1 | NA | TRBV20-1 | TGCAGTGCTAGTGGACAGGGGAACCGCGGCAATCAGCCCCAGCATTTT | CSASGQGNRGNQPQHF
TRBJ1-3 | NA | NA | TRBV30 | TGTGCCTGGAGTGTATCCTCTGGAAACACCATATATTTT | CAWSVSSGNTIYF
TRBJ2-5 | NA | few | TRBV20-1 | TGCAGTGCTGGAGAGACCCAGTACTTC | CSAGETQYF